A single sample gave rise to the 7 T cell receptor beta chains below, sequenced in a study of shared clonotypes between healthy human individuals. Data came from immunoSEQ multiplex PCR; TCRdb stores just in-frame clones and leaves some out. This table has about 2 million clones, 85% to 95% appearing once. The sequencing sample was made of naive CD4+ T cells sorted from blood. The subset is: CD45RA+ positively selected. The receptor set was obtained from a young man in good health.

The J gene is TRBJ2-1, the V gene TRBV7-9; TRBD2 matches 12 bases. Trimming took 4 bases from V and 4 from J; bases not matched to a gene: 5. The CDR3 runs to 16 residues. Germline CDR1 is SEHNR and CDR2 is FQNEAQ (reference sequence). CDR3 protein: CASSSGTSGLYNEQFF. Here the CDR3 DNA reads TGTGCCAGCAGCTCCGGGACTAGCGGGTTGTACAATGAGCAGTTCTTC.

The chain carries TRBV7-9 and TRBJ2-1, with D perhaps assigned TRBD1 or TRBD2 (5 bases each). This CDR3 is 17 amino acids long. Trimming cost V 4 bases and J 2 bases, with 18 bases left between them. Germline CDR1 is SEHNR and CDR2 is FQNEAQ (reference sequence). CDR3: CASSSPEGFGPYNEQFF. DNA of the CDR3: TGTGCCAGCAGCTCCCCAGAGGGGTTTGGCCCCTACAATGAGCAGTTCTTC.

The chain joins TRBV28 to TRBJ2-3, with D possibly being TRBD2 (6 bases). The germline CDR1 and CDR2 sequences are MDHEN and SYDVKM. The CDR3 totals 13 residues. The V gene lost 7 bases and the J gene lost 3 bases, with 11 bases spanning the gap. The CDR3 bases are TGTGCCAGCACCGTTAGCGGAACAGATACGCAGTATTTT. Its translation is CASTVSGTDTQYF.

The V call is TRBV6-1, the J call TRBJ1-2, with TRBD1 matching over 8 bases. Germline CDR1 reads MNHNS; CDR2 reads SASEGT. Trimming at V came to 6 bases and at J to 0 bases, leaving 6 bases not matched to a gene. This CDR3 is built from 15 residues. The CDR3 loop is CASSQGADANYGYTF. The CDR3 DNA sequence: TGTGCCAGCAGCCAGGGGGCGGATGCTAACTATGGCTACACCTTC.

This clone was recorded once. The chain has TRBV2 and TRBJ1-5; D uncertain. Trimming left V 3 bases short and J 6 bases short, with 12 bases between. Germline CDR1 is SNHLY and CDR2 is FYNNEI. The CDR3 has 14 amino acids. The CDR3 sequence: CASSDWRGSQPQHF. The CDR3 DNA reads TGTGCCAGCAGTGATTGGCGGGGATCTCAGCCCCAGCATTTT.

This clone was picked up one time. The V and J genes are TRBV2 and TRBJ1-6, with TRBD1 matching 7 bases. CDR3 length equals 15 residues. With V trimmed by 5 bases and J by 6 bases, 7 bases remained unmatched. Per the germline V gene, CDR1 is SNHLY and CDR2 is FYNNEI. The CDR3 nucleotides are TGTGCCAGCAGTACTTACGGGACAGCTAATTCACCCCTCCACTTT. Translated: CASSTYGTANSPLHF.

Of note for this clone: This clone may be a read error of a much larger clone one base away. This CDR3 is also generated by other DNA sequences in the sample. The CDR3 loop is CASSFTGVNTEAFF. CDR3 bases: TGTGCCAGCAGCTTTACAGGGGTGAACACTGAAGCTTTCTTT. V and J are TRBV11-2 and TRBJ1-1; 7 bases are a match to TRBD1. V shed 3 bases and J 0 bases; nucleotides not matched to a gene: 1. The CDR3 is 14 residues long. The V gene's germline CDR1 is SGHAT and CDR2 FQNNGV.